This T cell receptor beta chain originates from a study of response to subunit inactivated influenza vaccine. Whole-study findings and limits: New T cells are recruited in small numbers by each seasonal influenza vaccination, according to the authors' suggestion.

This clonotype turned up a few times. Its antigen is not identified. TCRdb re-called the RT-PCR reads through MiXCR, storing one row per CDR3 protein. The data show about 650,000 distinct CDR3 sequences, around 16% seen once. There are 15 residues in the CDR3. Deletions cut 2 bases from V and 2 bases from J, with 13 bases between. CDR1 is DFQATT, CDR2 SNEGSKA, per germline (reference sequence). The chain uses TRBV20-1 and TRBJ1-5, with D perhaps TRBD1 (6 bases). The receptor's source is a man aged 45-65 years who received an inactivated influenza vaccine. Sequencing used PBMCs from blood, obtained 11 to 12 days after vaccination. The chain's CDR3 is CSARKQGFGNQPQHF. In DNA form, the CDR3 reads TGCAGTGCTAGAAAACAGGGTTTTGGCAATCAGCCCCAGCATTTT.